Given below is one T cell receptor (beta chain) in context. The antigen it recognizes is unknown. No much larger clone exists at a distance of one base, and base qualities are not known. This record comes from a study of cytomegalovirus exposure and HLA in healthy donors (dated by TCRdb to 2016 to 2017). For context, the study as a whole: In an earlier analysis of approximately 500 of the donors, approximately 300 Gb of sequence data and approximately 120 million unique TCR beta sequences from about 179 million T cells were reported. Typing coverage varied by locus: about 620-640 donors for A, B, C, DRB1 and DQB1; roughly 520 for DQA1; around 570 for DPA1; about 450 for DPB1. Among the approximately 400 genotyped donors, approximately 77% belonged to the genetic ancestry cluster associated with self-reported Caucasian donors. On average, approximately 250,000 unique TCR beta nucleotide sequences were sequenced per donor among 398 genotyped donors of the cohort, with 15% to 20% of those sequences being non-productive. The study used immunosequencing to profile the T cell repertoires of under 700 subjects and linked those repertoires to cytomegalovirus serostatus. Alongside the repertoire data, information on donor age, sex, ethnicity and CMV serostatus was compiled. The study aimed to test whether signatures of past pathogen exposure could be identified by cataloging public T cell receptors. All discovery cohort repertoires had been generated using a single sequencing platform. A later analysis re-examined previously published TCR beta repertoires from hundreds of donors and added high-resolution HLA genotyping to investigate patterns of TCR occurrence. In an earlier analysis of several hundred of the donors, high-throughput TCR beta sequencing was used to judge whether each TCR beta V gene segment behaved as functional or pseudogenic. A later genetic analysis took genome-wide SNP genotypes for about 65% of the 666 donors and used that subset as a discovery cohort. HLA typing covered class I and class II loci at four-digit resolution. Roughly 5 DR-DQ haplotypes were handled as single units for association and clustering because linkage in the cohort was strong. In addition to the first cohort of roughly 670 subjects, a separate validation cohort of about 120 different subjects was used. About 320 gigabases of sequencing data and 78 million or so unique TCR sequences were included in an early release covering several hundred HLA-typed donors. To predict cytomegalovirus infection status, the study combined high-throughput TCR immunosequencing, statistical association of individual TCRs with disease status, and machine learning. The later analysis used no new phenotypic data to find candidate immune exposures, relying instead on TCR beta sequences and their occurrence across donors. The investigation overall reported the following: A later analysis associated 17,000 or so TCR beta sequences with specific HLA alleles at a false discovery rate of 0.05. In a later analysis, HLA-associated TCR beta chains were found to be more clonally expanded and to have lower generation probabilities than equally common non-associated chains. Because some donors lacked HLA typing at each locus, the association tests relied only on the typed subset. Linkage disequilibrium might explain the correlated functional status among segregating V segments, but an unknown experimental factor could not be excluded. A cluster of highly shared sequence variants was judged likely to be a technical artifact of the sequencing pipeline. The only immune exposure information available for the cohort was CMV serostatus. The presence/absence analyses assumed that sequencing depth was roughly uniform across donors, and that assumption may not be true. Three of the identified cytomegalovirus-associated TCR beta chains were confirmed in vitro to be specific for cytomegalovirus antigens. A later analysis found that TCR association rates varied across HLA loci, with DRB1 alleles showing the most associated TCRs and HLA-C alleles the fewest. A later analysis reported that several top co-occurrence clusters appeared linked to parvovirus B19, influenza, CMV and Epstein-Barr virus. In a later analysis, most CMV-associated TCR beta chains were found to appear HLA-restricted, with HLA associations seemingly driven largely by CMV exposure. This cohort had only TCR beta chains sequenced, and the lack of alpha or paired-chain data limited which features could be detected. When HLA alleles, especially DR and DQ, strongly co-occurred, attributing TCR associations to individual alleles was difficult. In a later genetic analysis, fewer N-insertions in productive TCRs were reported among donors in an Asian-associated ancestry cluster than the roughly 670-donor mean. A further reported finding was that TCR beta sequences accurately predicted the HLA-A and HLA-B alleles for most subjects in the first cohort. A later genetic analysis associated a missense DCLRE1C variant with V-gene and J-gene trimming of TCR beta chains, and an independent cohort replicated the association. The earlier analysis of fewer than 750 of the donors excluded 15 to 20 rarely observed V segments, including chromosome 9 orphons, because counts were too low. In both the original and validation cohorts, the classifier was reported to diagnose cytomegalovirus status with high specificity and sensitivity. Most TCR sequences were observed very rarely across donors, whereas some public TCRs were present in many individuals. Broadly in line with IMGT annotations, most TCR beta V segments showed up in productive rearrangements about 87% or about 30% of the time in an earlier analysis of 587 of the donors. The study gave a list of around 170 TCR beta chains associated with cytomegalovirus. According to the authors, the approach could potentially be generalized to other disease states and immunological phenotypes.

Library prep was done by the immunoSEQ multiplex PCR assay. For the multiplex PCR, a mixture combining 60 forward primers for TCR Vbeta segments and 13 reverse primers for TCR Jbeta segments was used. Amplification of the CDR3 region of rearranged TCR beta genes was performed with a multiplex PCR assay on genomic DNA. The Illumina HiSeq System was used to sequence the amplified TCR beta libraries as 87-base-pair reads. The authors' analysis ran thus. In a later analysis, tens of millions of unique TCR beta chains were counted across the roughly 700 repertoires, and approximately 11 million of these chains were shared by at least two donors. A nearest-neighbor algorithm error-corrected the raw reads and collapsed the reads into unique sequences, merging closely related sequences to remove PCR and sequencing errors. Alignment of CDR3 sequences to IMGT reference sequences was used to assign V, D and J gene segments. Each retained sequence needed at least a six-nucleotide match to both a V gene segment and a J gene segment. Rearrangements were classified as productive when the CDR3 lacked stop codons and remained in frame with V and J, and all other rearrangements were classified as non-productive. Following IMGT convention, CDR3 was defined as the stretch from the second conserved V-encoded cysteine up to the conserved J-encoded phenylalanine. In an earlier analysis of around 540 of the donors, sequences lacking an unambiguous match to a single V gene segment were excluded. In an earlier analysis of approximately 590 of the donors, a V segment was called functional when productive rearrangements were above 56.7%, and segregating when the standard deviation between donors exceeded 5%. A statistical classification framework was developed to diagnose cytomegalovirus status using the catalog of TCR beta chain sequences. In a later analysis, V and J genes were assigned by comparing TCR nucleotide sequences against IMGT/GENE-DB human TR gene sequences. Using the TCRdist pipeline, a later analysis assigned CDR3 sequences along with most-parsimonious VDJ recombination scenarios. A later analysis defined each TCR beta chain by its CDR3 amino acid sequence plus V-gene family, and excluded reads lacking a unique V-gene family. To address suspected cross-contamination and a sequencing artifact, a later analysis removed 550 to 750 highly shared, low-generation-probability nucleotide sequences. A later analysis calculated a clonal expansion index for each public chain from normalized within-repertoire ranks of inferred template counts. In a later analysis, generation probabilities were computed with a VDJ recombination model fitted to out-of-frame rearrangements, and the resulting probabilities were checked against IGoR. In a later analysis, hypergeometric tests were used to score TCR-TCR, TCR-HLA and TCR-CMV co-occurrence, with a repertoire-size bias correction applied to TCR pairs. False discovery rates were estimated in a later analysis by permuting HLA or CMV assignments 20 times. In a later analysis, co-occurring TCRs were grouped using DBSCAN, and TCRdist sequence similarity was added for clustering within HLA-allele-positive subsets. Repertoires with fewer than 30,000 or more than 120,000 public chains were left out of co-occurrence clustering, as were five repertoires with anomalous nucleotide sharing. TCRdb holds this immuneACCESS table with in-frame rearrangements only. Some clones are missing; in checked studies, unresolved V genes explain under half, and the rest has no known cause. The DNA was the basis for D and trimming; V, J and clone size are from that table. The table for this sample lists fewer than 250,000 clones; roughly 80% of them were counted only once. In total, the top ten clones hold 3% to 4% of the sample.

The cohort consisted of 670 or so healthy bone marrow donors. All cohort members were sampled while nominally healthy, although unrecorded immune exposures were likely present. The donor was CMV seronegative and belonged to the group of several hundred seronegative cohort members. Every donor gave a peripheral blood sample, and the peripheral blood mononuclear cells from that sample were used for TCR beta sequencing. Genomic DNA extraction from the blood cell samples was performed with the Qiagen DNeasy Blood Extraction Kit. This TCR was recovered from a male donor in good health and CMV-seronegative. Sequencing was done on a sample of PBMCs.

The CDR3: CATSTGALSNEKLFF. The sequence in DNA is TGTGCCACCTCGACAGGGGCGCTCAGTAATGAAAAACTGTTTTTT. The V and J segments used are TRBV6-1 and TRBJ1-4; TRBD1 matches 8 bases in the middle. There are 15 amino acids in the CDR3, from cysteine to phenylalanine inclusive. Only CDR3 DNA is held: 45 bases, read in frame from base 1. The germline V gene sets CDR1 to MNHNS and CDR2 to SASEGT. V loses 10 bases at its end and J loses 4 bases; junction bases beyond the gene matches: 11.